Below, 18 T cell receptor beta chains from the same sample are listed, as sequenced in a study of ipilimumab plus nivolumab after autologous stem cell transplantation. TCRdb's copy holds only in-frame clones and misses some; the assay was immunoSEQ multiplex PCR. The repertoire includes 3,000 or so clones, 80% to 90% of them detected once, and around 10% sits in the top ten. Specimen: PBMCs, collected in a trial of ipilimumab plus nivolumab as post-transplant consolidation. All receptors come from a male donor with multiple myeloma.

The rearrangement uses TRBV9 and TRBJ1-5; 7 nucleotides line up with TRBD1. The CDR3 consists of 14 residues. Germline V gene data show CDR1 as SGDLS and CDR2 as YYNGEE. With 0 bases clipped from V and 5 bases from J, the junction kept 2 bases outside the gene matches. CDR3 in amino acids: CASSVGQGDQPQHF. In DNA form, the CDR3 reads TGTGCCAGCAGCGTAGGTCAGGGGGATCAGCCCCAGCATTTT.

This clone has only a few counts. The V gene is TRBV15, the J gene TRBJ2-7, with TRBD1 identical over 8 bases. This CDR3 has 15 amino acids. Per germline, CDR1 LNHNV and CDR2 YYDKDF (reference sequence). Trimming took 0 bases from V and 3 from J; bases not matched to a gene: 4. The CDR3 sequence: CATSRDRTGFYEQYF. The CDR3 DNA sequence: TGTGCCACCAGCAGAGATAGGACAGGGTTCTACGAGCAGTACTTC. Looking up the rest from reference TRBV15 and TRBJ2-7 gives the full variable domain: DAMVIQNPRYQVTQFGKPVTLSCSQTLNHNVMYWYQQKSSQAPKLLFHYYDKDFNNEADTPDNFQSRRPNTSFCFLDIRSPGLGDTAMYLCATSRDRTGFYEQYFGPGTRLTVT.

The chain links TRBV14 to TRBJ2-7, with D possibly matching TRBD1 (6 bases). CDR3 size: 13 residues. V gave up 3 bases and J gave up 6 bases, with 12 bases separating them. Germline V CDR1 and CDR2: SGHDN, FVKESK. The CDR3 here is CASSQGASGEQYF. DNA for the CDR3: TGTGCCAGCAGCCAGGGGGCTTCGGGCGAGCAGTACTTC.

J is TRBJ1-4 and V is TRBV4-1; possible D gene TRBD1, 6 bases. V was clipped by 5 bases and J by 7 bases, with 11 bases between them. Germline-derived CDR1 and CDR2 are MGHRA and YSYEKL. The CDR3 is 13 amino acids. The CDR3 loop is CASSIQGAEKLFF. CDR3 in DNA: TGCGCCAGCAGCATACAGGGCGCTGAAAAACTGTTTTTT.

V and J are TRBV6-1 and TRBJ2-3; 8 bases are a match to TRBD2. J gave up 6 bases and V 4 bases, and 6 bases lay outside the gene matches. Looked up from germline, CDR1 is MNHNS and CDR2 is SASEGT. This CDR3 region has 14 residues. CDR3 sequence reads: CASSVAGGRDTQYF. The CDR3 nucleotides read TGTGCCAGCAGTGTTGCGGGGGGCCGGGATACGCAGTATTTT.

This clone has only a few counts. V and J are TRBV29-1 and TRBJ2-1, with 12 bases that match TRBD1. The CDR3 consists of 13 residues. The germline V gene encodes CDR1 SQVTM and CDR2 ANQGSEA. J gave up 7 bases and V 4 bases, and 2 bases lay outside the gene matches. CDR3 in DNA: TGCAGCGTTGCGGGACAGGGGGCTAATGAGCAGTTCTTC. Translating it yields CSVAGQGANEQFF.

The V call is TRBV25-1, the J call TRBJ2-2; D uncertain. This CDR3 region has 13 residues. Germline V lookup: CDR1 MGHDK, CDR2 SYGVNS. The V end was cut by 7 bases, the J end by 0 bases, with 6 bases between. The CDR3 spells CASKSPNTGELFF. DNA of the CDR3: TGTGCCAGCAAGAGTCCGAACACCGGGGAGCTGTTTTTT.

The rearrangement joins TRBV29-1 to TRBJ2-1; tentatively, D is TRBD1 (7 bases). Germline CDR1 reads SQVTM; CDR2 reads ANQGSEA. V was shortened by 7 bases and J by 4 bases, with 14 bases between the two germline ends. The CDR3 runs 13 residues. CDR3 nucleotides: TGCAGCGCAGCAGGGGGGCTGTACAATGAGCAGTTCTTC. Its translation is CSAAGGLYNEQFF.

This chain joins TRBV6-4 and TRBJ1-5; 7 bases are a match to TRBD1. V lost 4 bases, J lost 5 bases, and 11 bases stayed unmatched. There are 16 residues in the CDR3. Germline-derived CDR1 and CDR2 are MRHNA and SNTAGT. The CDR3: CASSARGRGVDQPQHF. The CDR3, as DNA: TGTGCCAGCAGTGCCAGGGGCAGGGGGGTGGATCAGCCCCAGCATTTT.

This clone appeared once. This sequence joins TRBV11-1 and TRBJ2-3, with 8 bases that match TRBD1. The CDR3 runs 14 residues. Germline CDR1 is SGHAT and CDR2 is FQDESV (reference sequence). V was pared by 8 bases and J by 0 bases, with 4 bases of the junction left unmatched. The CDR3, as DNA: TGTGCCAGCGGGAACAGGGGGAGCACAGATACGCAGTATTTT. Translating gives CASGNRGSTDTQYF.

The chain joins TRBV5-6 to TRBJ2-7; 9 bases match TRBD2. The CDR3 is 19 amino acids. With V trimmed by 4 bases and J by 0 bases, 17 bases remained unmatched. In germline, CDR1 is SGHDT, CDR2 YYEEEE. Here the CDR3 reads CASSPESGGLANSSYEQYF. The CDR3, as DNA: TGTGCCAGCAGCCCGGAATCGGGAGGACTAGCGAACAGCTCCTACGAGCAGTACTTC.

This rearrangement joins TRBV6-6 to TRBJ2-3; possibly TRBD1 or TRBD2 for D (5 bases each). Trimming took 7 bases from V and 6 from J, leaving 14 bases between them. The CDR3 covers 13 residues. Germline CDR1 is MNHNY and CDR2 is SVGAGI (reference sequence). The CDR3 loop is CASNPPGPDTQYF. DNA of the CDR3: TGTGCCAGCAATCCCCCGGGACCCGATACGCAGTATTTT.

The chain combines TRBV5-1 with TRBJ2-2, with TRBD2 matching 8 bases. The CDR3 sequence is 15 residues long. Trimming removed 0 bases from V and 5 bases from J; junction bases left unmatched: 3. Germline values: CDR1 SGHRS, CDR2 YFSETQ. Here the CDR3 reads CASSLEVAGTGELFF. CDR3 in DNA: TGCGCCAGCAGCTTGGAGGTAGCGGGAACCGGGGAGCTGTTTTTT.

The table lists this clone with a few counts. The rearrangement links TRBV18 to TRBJ2-6; D may match TRBD1 or TRBD2 (6 bases each). The CDR3 extends over 17 amino acids. The V gene lost 3 bases and the J gene lost 1 base, with 13 bases spanning the gap. Germline loops: CDR1 KGHSH, CDR2 LQKENI. In DNA, the CDR3 is TGTGCCAGCTCACCTTACAGGGACTTGTCTGGGGCCAACGTCCTGACTTTC. Protein sequence: CASSPYRDLSGANVLTF.

This chain uses TRBV27 with TRBJ2-7; 7 bases line up with TRBD1. Germline lookup yields CDR1 MNHEY and CDR2 SMNVEV (reference sequence). V dropped 6 bases and J dropped 6; count of bases not matched to a gene: 11. The CDR3 runs 14 residues. In DNA form, the CDR3 reads TGTGCCAGCAGCCCGGGACAGATTAGTGTCGAGCAGTACTTC. Its protein is CASSPGQISVEQYF.

The chain combines TRBV27 with TRBJ2-7, with 9 bases fitting TRBD1. The germline V gene has CDR1 MNHEY and CDR2 SMNVEV (reference sequence). The CDR3 covers 15 residues. V gave up 3 bases and J gave up 3 bases; unmatched junction bases: 6. The CDR3 DNA reads TGTGCCAGCAGTTTCCCGGGACAGGGTGTCTACGAGCAGTACTTC. It encodes CASSFPGQGVYEQYF.

The DNA for the CDR3 is TGTGCTAGTGGTCTAGGGGGGACTGAAGCTTTCTTT. Translation gives CASGLGGTEAFF. The chain recombines TRBV12-5 with TRBJ1-1, with D tentatively TRBD1 (6 bases). The CDR3 totals 12 residues. Germline V gene data show CDR1 as LGHNT and CDR2 as FRNRAP. The V end lost 5 bases, the J end lost 5 bases, and 9 bases lay between the germline ends.

The chain carries TRBV4-1 and TRBJ2-6; D is unclear. This CDR3 contains 16 residues. CDR1 MGHRA and CDR2 YSYEKL come from the germline V gene. Trimming removed 4 bases at V and 2 bases at J, with 12 bases between. The CDR3 region has the DNA TGCGCCAGCAGCCGAGGACCGTCCACTGGGGCCAACGTCCTGACTTTC. It encodes CASSRGPSTGANVLTF.